One sample yielded the 10 T cell receptor beta chains listed below, sequenced in a study of blood T cell repertoires in COVID-19. The table came from immunoSEQ multiplex PCR; TCRdb's copy has only in-frame clones and leaves some out. The sample holds around 300,000 clones, nearly 90% seen once. Sequencing was carried out using PBMCs or T cells enriched from blood (not recorded which). Every receptor here comes from a woman aged 30 to 39 who had recovered from COVID-19.

V gene TRBV3-1 (or the pseudogene TRBV3-2) combines with J gene TRBJ1-6; D possibly corresponds to TRBD1 (5 bases). V lost 1 base to trimming and J lost 9 bases, with 13 bases between them. Germline CDR1 reads LGHDT; CDR2 reads YNNKEL (reference sequence). The CDR3 covers 15 residues. CDR3 loop: CASSQGQGRGSPLHF. CDR3 DNA sequence: TGTGCCAGCAGCCAAGGGCAGGGTCGAGGTTCACCCCTCCACTTT.

The chain uses TRBV24-1 and TRBJ2-1; no definite D call. The germline V gene encodes CDR1 KGHDR and CDR2 SFDVKD. Trimming took off 3 bases at V and 4 bases at J, with 12 bases between the two ends. The CDR3 extends over 15 amino acids. Written as DNA, the CDR3 is TGTGCCACCAGTGATGAGACGACAACTTACAATGAGCAGTTCTTC. It codes for CATSDETTTYNEQFF.

The chain employs TRBV28 and TRBJ1-1; 8 nucleotides agree with TRBD1. The ends lost 6 bases at V and 1 base at J; junction bases unmatched: 16. The CDR3 spans 18 residues. Germline CDR1 and CDR2: MDHEN and SYDVKM. The CDR3 DNA follows: TGTGCCAGCAGCCCCCCTCTTGCAGGGGGCGGTTGGAACACTGAAGCTTTCTTT. This gives the protein CASSPPLAGGGWNTEAFF.

This chain uses TRBV7-9 with TRBJ2-7; 11 positions agree with TRBD2. Germline V CDR1 and CDR2: SEHNR, FQNEAQ (reference sequence). The junction had 7 bases not matched to a gene; V was cut back by 5 bases and J by 4 bases. This CDR3 spans 15 amino acids. The CDR3 here is CASSAKTSGNYEQYF. The CDR3 coding sequence is TGTGCCAGCAGCGCGAAGACTAGCGGGAATTACGAGCAGTACTTC.

The rearrangement uses TRBV10-3 and TRBJ1-1; D gene uncertain. V lost 2 bases and J 4 bases, leaving 2 bases between the germline ends. The CDR3 length is 11 residues. Germline-derived CDR1 and CDR2 are ENHRY and SYGVKD. Written as DNA, the CDR3 is TGTGCCATCAGTGAGCTCACTGAAGCTTTCTTT. It codes for CAISELTEAFF.

This clone was counted only a few times. The chain employs TRBV28 and TRBJ1-5, with D perhaps TRBD1 (6 bases). V lost 5 bases and J lost 12, with 29 bases in between. The CDR3 extends over 17 amino acids. The germline V gene has CDR1 MDHEN and CDR2 SYDVKM. The CDR3 coding sequence is TGTGCCAGCAGTACCCCTCGGACAGTACAAGGGGCGGGAGACCAGCATTTT. Amino acids: CASSTPRTVQGAGDQHF.

CDR3 bases: TGCGCCAGCAGCTTTGACAGGGGGGACGAGCAGTACTTC. This encodes CASSFDRGDEQYF. This chain uses TRBV4-1 with TRBJ2-7; 9 positions agree with TRBD1. The CDR3 runs to 13 residues. Per the germline V gene, CDR1 is MGHRA and CDR2 is YSYEKL. The V gene end was trimmed by 5 bases and the J gene end by 5 bases; junction bases not matched to a gene: 4.

This clone was found once. CDR3 sequence: CASSPQDSGNEQFF. CDR3 sequence (DNA): TGTGCCAGTAGTCCCCAGGACAGTGGGAATGAGCAGTTCTTC. The chain recombines TRBV19 with TRBJ2-1, with a possible D match to TRBD1 (6 bases). Germline CDR1 and CDR2: LNHDA and SQIVND (reference sequence). CDR3 length: 14 amino acids. With 5 bases removed from V and 7 bases from J, the gap between germline ends came to 15 bases.

The V gene is TRBV2, the J gene TRBJ1-5; 9 bases are a match to TRBD1. CDR1 is SNHLY, CDR2 FYNNEI, per germline. After removal of 7 bases from V and 5 bases from J, the junction contained 6 bases not matched to a gene. The CDR3 covers 14 residues. The CDR3 loop is CASKPGQGDQPQHF. CDR3 bases: TGTGCCAGCAAGCCGGGACAGGGAGATCAGCCCCAGCATTTT.

This chain links TRBV15 with TRBJ1-5; D gene ambiguous. The CDR3 runs 12 residues. Trimming took 5 bases from V and 0 from J, leaving 2 bases between them. The germline CDR1 and CDR2 sequences are LNHNV and YYDKDF (reference sequence). The CDR3 sequence: CATSHSNQPQHF. The CDR3 bases are TGTGCCACCAGCCATAGCAATCAGCCCCAGCATTTT. The complete variable domain, with remaining parts taken from reference TRBV15 and TRBJ1-5, reads DAMVIQNPRYQVTQFGKPVTLSCSQTLNHNVMYWYQQKSSQAPKLLFHYYDKDFNNEADTPDNFQSRRPNTSFCFLDIRSPGLGDTAMYLCATSHSNQPQHFGDGTRLSIL.